Shown below are 7 T cell receptor beta chains from a single sample sequenced in a study of a mutant IDH1 vaccine in newly diagnosed glioma. The protocol was immunoSEQ multiplex PCR, while the TCRdb copy is restricted to in-frame clones and leaves out a portion. The sample has about 77,000 clones, 75% to 90% seen once. Sample time point: week 23, last vaccination. Doses of 300 ug of mutant IDH1 20-mer peptide were given with topical imiquimod. These TCRs are of unknown antigen specificity. The source material was PBMCs, sampled from a glioma patient whose treatment included an IDH1 peptide vaccine. All receptors come from a woman aged 45 to 65 with glioma.

The chain has TRBV6-1 and TRBJ2-6, with D hard to call. Trimming took 4 bases from V and 0 from J, leaving 10 bases between them. The CDR3 extends over 16 amino acids. The germline CDR1 and CDR2 sequences are MNHNS and SASEGT. The CDR3 loop reads CASSVGRLSGANVLTF. The CDR3 DNA is TGTGCCAGCAGTGTAGGTCGTCTCTCTGGGGCCAACGTCCTGACTTTC.

This rearrangement joins TRBV5-1 to TRBJ2-7; D gene ambiguous. This CDR3 region has 12 residues. Germline V gene lookup returns CDR1 SGHRS and CDR2 YFSETQ. V lost 3 bases, J lost 3 bases, and 7 bases lay in between. CDR3 in amino acids: CASSSDHYEQYF. The CDR3 DNA is TGCGCCAGCAGCTCCGACCACTACGAGCAGTACTTC.

This clone was observed a single time. The chain combines TRBV6-6 with TRBJ2-1, with 8 nucleotides matching TRBD2. J was trimmed by 11 bases and V by 6 bases; bases with no gene match: 12. The CDR3 has 14 amino acids. Germline V gene lookup returns CDR1 MNHNY and CDR2 SVGAGI (reference sequence). The CDR3 nucleotides are TGTGCCAGCAGGGGCGGGACTAGTACCCTCAAGCAGTTCTTC. This gives the protein CASRGGTSTLKQFF.

The chain links TRBV5-1 to TRBJ1-1; tentatively, D is TRBD1 (6 bases). The germline V gene encodes CDR1 SGHRS and CDR2 YFSETQ. The CDR3 length is 14 residues. V lost 4 bases and J 2 bases, leaving 12 bases between the germline ends. CDR3 sequence reads: CASSADRPNTEAFF. CDR3 nucleotides: TGCGCCAGCAGCGCCGACAGGCCAAACACTGAAGCTTTCTTT.

The chain combines TRBV7-8 with TRBJ2-2; D gene unclear. CDR3 size: 18 residues. Trimming removed 2 bases at V and 1 base at J, with 17 bases between. Germline CDR1 SGHVS, CDR2 FQNEAQ. This CDR3 is CASSLYRVLAVNTGELFF. CDR3 nucleotide sequence: TGTGCCAGCAGCTTATACCGAGTTCTCGCCGTGAACACCGGGGAGCTGTTTTTT.

The V call is TRBV7-9, the J call TRBJ2-2; the match to TRBD2 covers 11 bases. Germline V CDR1 and CDR2: SEHNR, FQNEAQ (reference sequence). The V gene end was trimmed by 5 bases and the J gene end by 7 bases; junction bases not matched to a gene: 9. The CDR3 runs to 16 residues. The CDR3 sequence is CASSPTSGSVGGELFF. The CDR3 DNA is TGTGCCAGCAGCCCAACTAGCGGGAGTGTTGGCGGGGAGCTGTTTTTT. Variable domain in full (rest from reference TRBV7-9 and TRBJ2-2): DTGVSQNPRHKITKRGQNVTFRCDPISEHNRLYWYRQTLGQGPEFLTYFQNEAQLEKSRLLSDRFSAERPKGSFSTLEIQRTEQGDSAMYLCASSPTSGSVGGELFFGEGSRLTVL.

This clone has only one observation. The V call is TRBV28, the J call TRBJ2-4, with D possibly being TRBD2 (6 bases). Trimming stripped 4 bases from V and 4 bases from J, with 11 bases between. The CDR3 has 14 amino acids. From germline, CDR1 is MDHEN and CDR2 SYDVKM. The CDR3 DNA sequence: TGTGCCAGCAGTTGGGGGGACGGAAAAAACATTCAGTACTTC. This encodes CASSWGDGKNIQYF.